A selection of T cell receptor beta chains follows, all from one sample in a study of spatial heterogeneity in lung cancer. TCRdb re-analysed the 5' RACE reads in MiXCR, keeping a single row per CDR3 protein. The sample includes 7,500 to 8,000 distinct CDR3 sequences, 6.5% to 8.5% of them seen just once. The sequenced sample was lung tumor tissue, obtained at surgery. Every receptor here comes from a female donor with early-stage non-small cell lung cancer. Both conserved end residues are trimmed from each CDR3. Each record gives: J gene, V gene, CDR3 protein.

TRBJ2-1 TRBV7-3 ASSPEGGRIGNEQF
TRBJ2-7 TRBV20-1 SARVPSPPYEQY
TRBJ2-7 TRBV7-2 ASSLAAGHDEQY
TRBJ2-7 TRBV27 ASSLAGGVLWQY
TRBJ1-1 TRBV18 ASSPNRDGAF
TRBJ2-7 TRBV20-1 SAGLSGRKNEQY
TRBJ2-3 TRBV20-1 SASPQADSTDTQY
TRBJ2-5 TRBV29-1 SVESSGGPGTQY
TRBJ2-5 TRBV9 ASSGGTSGRETQY
TRBJ1-5 TRBV28 ASSPSGRDSNQPQH
TRBJ2-3 TRBV7-8 ASSLAGRTTDTQY
TRBJ2-1 TRBV12-3/TRBV12-4 ASSPLPRQGSENEQF
TRBJ1-6 TRBV2 ASKGQYNSPLH
TRBJ1-5 TRBV3-1 ASSLASTGFHQPQH
TRBJ2-7 TRBV20-1 SATLAGPEQY
TRBJ2-7 TRBV11-1 ASSLKEIGPGSEQY
TRBJ1-5 TRBV6-1 ASSLSWDQPQH
TRBJ2-2 TRBV5-1 ASSHYDITGELF
TRBJ2-5 TRBV7-2 ASRKGGRAEETQY
TRBJ2-5 TRBV21-1 ASSKERLETQY
TRBJ1-2 TRBV5-1 ASSLVPDPNYGYT
TRBJ1-4 TRBV28 ASRTGLLNEKLF
TRBJ2-3 TRBV20-1 SARFVGDTQY
TRBJ2-5 TRBV4-1 ASSQDKKETQY
TRBJ2-1 TRBV7-8 ASSSRDAYGSNEQF
TRBJ1-1 TRBV7-9 ASSFGQGSSF
TRBJ2-2 TRBV2 ASSVFTGELF
TRBJ1-1 TRBV24-1 ATSDFAPEGGQGGGTEAF
TRBJ2-1 TRBV7-9 ASSSLARWGDEQF
TRBJ1-5 TRBV7-8 ASSLERDQPQH
TRBJ1-3 TRBV7-6 ATGGLGNTIY
TRBJ1-2 TRBV7-3 ASSPGPNYGYT
TRBJ1-1 TRBV29-1 SVELAGLNTEAF
TRBJ1-2 TRBV6-5 ATKRGLANYGYT
TRBJ1-1 TRBV3-1 ASSQGLAAGTEAF
TRBJ2-5 TRBV11-2 ASSPKQGTWVNKETQY
TRBJ2-3 TRBV6-4 ASSDPGDSTDTQY